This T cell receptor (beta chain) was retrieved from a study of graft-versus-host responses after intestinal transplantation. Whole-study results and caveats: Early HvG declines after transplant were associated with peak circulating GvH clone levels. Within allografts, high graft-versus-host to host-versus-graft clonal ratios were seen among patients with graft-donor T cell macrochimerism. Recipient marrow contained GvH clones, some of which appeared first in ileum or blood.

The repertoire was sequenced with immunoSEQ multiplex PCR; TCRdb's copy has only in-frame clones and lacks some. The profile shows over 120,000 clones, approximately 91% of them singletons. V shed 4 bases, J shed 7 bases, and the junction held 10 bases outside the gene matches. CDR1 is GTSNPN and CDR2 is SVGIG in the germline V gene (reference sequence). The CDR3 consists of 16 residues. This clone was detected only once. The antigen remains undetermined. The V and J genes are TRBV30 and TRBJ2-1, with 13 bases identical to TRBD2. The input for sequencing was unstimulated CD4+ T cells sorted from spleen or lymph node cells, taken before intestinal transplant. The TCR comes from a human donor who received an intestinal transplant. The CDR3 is CAWTLLTSGRSNEQFF. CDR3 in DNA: TGTGCCTGGACCTTATTGACTAGCGGGAGGTCAAATGAGCAGTTCTTC.